The 17 T cell receptor beta chains below all came from one sample that was sequenced in a study of T-cell reconstitution after alpha-beta-depleted transplantation in children. Library preparation (for TCRbeta) was performed with unique molecular identifiers. TCRdb re-derived calls from the PCR reads in MiXCR, one entry per CDR3 protein. The top ten hold less than 4% of the sample, which has some 550,000 distinct CDR3 sequences, about a sixth seen once. The sequencing here drew on PBMCs from the stem cell graft donor, taken from the stem cell graft. The receptors originated from a human donor who donated a stem cell graft to a child with acute lymphoblastic leukemia.

This clonotype was observed a handful of times. The chain joins TRBV29-1 to TRBJ2-7, with 7 positions matching TRBD2. V dropped 7 bases and J dropped 2; count of bases not matched to a gene: 8. The CDR3 covers 13 residues. CDR1 and CDR2 (germline): SQVTM, ANQGSEA. As DNA, the CDR3 is TGCAGCGCGATAACCGGGACTACCTACGAGCAGTACTTC. Translated: CSAITGTTYEQYF.

V gene TRBV12-3 or TRBV12-4 combines with J gene TRBJ2-2; 10 nucleotides match TRBD1. The CDR3 is 16 amino acids. V lost 4 bases and J lost 7; bases outside the gene matches: 9. The CDR3 loop is CASSSPGQGFGGELFF. CDR3 coding DNA: TGTGCCAGCAGTTCCCCGGGACAGGGGTTCGGCGGGGAGCTGTTTTTT.

There are a few counts of this clonotype. V gene TRBV5-1 combines with J gene TRBJ2-7, with D perhaps assigned TRBD1 or TRBD2 (6 bases each). CDR1 and CDR2 from the germline V gene are SGHRS and YFSETQ. V was trimmed by 0 bases and J by 5 bases, leaving 12 bases between them. The CDR3 has 14 amino acids. For the CDR3, the DNA is TGCGCCAGCAGCTTGGGTACAGGGAGGCACGAGCAGTACTTC. Translation: CASSLGTGRHEQYF.

This clonotype was seen more than once but under ten times. This sequence joins TRBV20-1 and TRBJ2-3, with 9 bases aligning to TRBD1. The length of the CDR3 is 10 residues. Per germline, CDR1 DFQATT and CDR2 SNEGSKA (reference sequence). J was trimmed by 11 bases and V by 6 bases; bases with no gene match: 3. CDR3 nucleotides: TGCAGTGCCCCGGGACAGGGGCAGTATTTT. Its protein is CSAPGQGQYF.

This chain uses TRBV24-1 with TRBJ2-7; a weak D match, TRBD2 (5 bases). The CDR3 extends over 13 amino acids. V gave up 12 bases and J gave up 4 bases, with 18 bases separating them. Germline V lookup: CDR1 KGHDR, CDR2 SFDVKD. The CDR3 bases are TGTGCCGCCGGGGATCGTAACGGTTACGAGCAGTACTTC. Its protein product is CAAGDRNGYEQYF.

Here the CDR3 DNA reads TGTGCCAGCAGTTGGGGACGGAGCTCCTACGAGCAGTACTTC. Residues: CASSWGRSSYEQYF. This sequence joins TRBV5-6 and TRBJ2-7; D is possibly TRBD1 or TRBD2 (5 bases each). With 5 bases removed from V and 0 bases from J, the gap between germline ends came to 12 bases. The germline V gene encodes CDR1 SGHDT and CDR2 YYEEEE. The CDR3 extends over 14 amino acids.

In this sample, this clonotype turned up a few times. Written as DNA, the CDR3 is TGCAGTGCTGCCCGGGACGGGCGTGTCACTGAAGCTTTCTTT. It translates to CSAARDGRVTEAFF. The rearrangement links TRBV20-1 to TRBJ1-1, with D maybe TRBD1 (5 bases). The CDR3 has 14 amino acids. Trimming stripped 5 bases from V and 4 bases from J, with 17 bases between. Looked up from germline, CDR1 is DFQATT and CDR2 is SNEGSKA (reference sequence).

The rearrangement joins TRBV5-1 to TRBJ2-2; 9 bases fit TRBD2. The V segment lost 1 base and the J segment 4 bases; nucleotides outside the gene matches: 5. CDR1 and CDR2 from the germline V gene are SGHRS and YFSETQ. CDR3 length equals 16 residues. DNA for the CDR3: TGCGCCAGCAGCTTGCTGGCGGGAGGGCCCACCGGGGAGCTGTTTTTT. It yields the protein CASSLLAGGPTGELFF.

The count of this clonotype is one. V usage is TRBV6-5 and J usage is TRBJ2-2, with D uncertain. Trimming cost V 0 bases and J 0 bases, with 8 bases left between them. CDR3 size: 16 residues. CDR1 and CDR2 (germline): MNHEY, SVGAGI. CDR3 coding DNA: TGTGCCAGCAGTTACTCGGGGTCAGCGAACACCGGGGAGCTGTTTTTT. Amino acid sequence: CASSYSGSANTGELFF.

This clonotype has only a few counts. The chain recombines TRBV5-6 with TRBJ1-1, with 10 nucleotides matching TRBD1. Germline V gene sequence: CDR1 SGHDT, CDR2 YYEEEE. The CDR3 totals 14 residues. V was pared by 0 bases and J by 7 bases, with 3 bases of the junction left unmatched. The CDR3 here is CASSLVGTGDEAFF. The CDR3 region has the DNA TGTGCCAGCAGCTTGGTGGGGACAGGGGATGAAGCTTTCTTT.

The sample holds a few counts of this clonotype. The V gene is TRBV5-1, the J gene TRBJ1-2, with D possibly TRBD1 on 6 matching bases. V lost 2 bases and J lost 4, with 9 bases in between. CDR1 and CDR2 from the germline V gene are SGHRS and YFSETQ. The CDR3 has 13 residues. The CDR3 loop reads CASSFETGYGYTF. In DNA, the CDR3 is TGCGCCAGCAGCTTTGAGACAGGCTATGGCTACACCTTC.

The chain uses TRBV20-1 and TRBJ2-5; 7 bases align to TRBD1. CDR1 is DFQATT and CDR2 is SNEGSKA in the germline V gene (reference sequence). Trimming at V came to 4 bases and at J to 2 bases, leaving 4 bases not matched to a gene. This CDR3 contains 13 residues. The CDR3 bases are TGCAGTGCTATAGGGGACAGACAAGAGACCCAGTACTTC. Its protein is CSAIGDRQETQYF.

This clonotype has only a few counts. This chain connects TRBV27 to TRBJ2-7, with TRBD1 matching 7 bases. The germline CDR1 and CDR2 sequences are MNHEY and SMNVEV (reference sequence). V trimming: 6 bases; J trimming: 6 bases; junction bases outside the gene matches: 11. The CDR3 has 14 residues. The CDR3 DNA follows: TGTGCCAGCAGAGGCCCCACGACAGGGTCCGAGCAGTACTTC. This translates into CASRGPTTGSEQYF.

The V gene is TRBV12-3 or TRBV12-4, the J gene TRBJ1-4; no firm D call. V shed 3 bases and J shed 6 bases, with 11 bases lying between them. The CDR3 has 14 amino acids. This chain's CDR3 is CASSFLGGDEKLFF. The CDR3 DNA follows: TGTGCCAGCAGTTTCCTCGGCGGAGATGAAAAACTGTTTTTT.

This chain joins TRBV20-1 and TRBJ2-3; 7 bases map to TRBD2. The V gene end was trimmed by 4 bases and the J gene end by 2 bases; junction bases not matched to a gene: 6. The CDR3 is 14 amino acids. The germline V gene encodes CDR1 DFQATT and CDR2 SNEGSKA (reference sequence). CDR3 coding DNA: TGCAGTGCTACTGGGGGGAGGGCCACAGATACGCAGTATTTT. It specifies CSATGGRATDTQYF.

V usage is TRBV20-1 and J usage is TRBJ2-1, with 10 positions matching TRBD2. Germline CDR1 is DFQATT and CDR2 is SNEGSKA (reference sequence). V lost 3 bases, J lost 8 bases, and 28 bases stayed unmatched. The CDR3 length is 21 residues. CDR3 nucleotide sequence: TGCAGTGCTAGGTCCCTAAACGGGACAGAGGGACTAGCGATTAACTTGGATGAGCAGTTCTTC. It specifies CSARSLNGTEGLAINLDEQFF.

The gene calls are TRBV29-1 and TRBJ2-3, with D possibly matching TRBD2 (6 bases). CDR1 is SQVTM, CDR2 ANQGSEA, per germline. CDR3 length: 13 residues. V was shortened by 4 bases and J by 5 bases, with 13 bases between the two germline ends. CDR3 residues: CSVGRATEDTQYF. The CDR3 DNA follows: TGCAGCGTTGGGAGGGCAACGGAAGATACGCAGTATTTT.